This is a list of T cell receptor beta chains from one sample in a study of T cell repertoires in cytomegalovirus infection. Each CDR3 protein gets one entry after TCRdb re-called the reads with MiXCR. In the table there are approximately 490,000 distinct CDR3 sequences, over 9% of which are singletons. Sequencing used PBMCs. The receptors stem from a human donor in good health (CMV status not recorded). Some clones in this sample may be carry-over from other donors' samples. Both conserved end residues are part of each CDR3. D genes are given only for firm matches. A row's size may be missing; if present it is once, few, many or a size class.

v_call	j_call	d_call	clone_size	cdr3_length	cdr3_nt	cdr3_aa
TRBV11-3	TRBJ1-6	.	.	15	TGTGCCAGCAGCTTAGAGGAGGGGGAGCACTCACCCCTCCACTTT	CASSLEEGEHSPLHF
TRBV11-2	TRBJ1-3	.	many	18	TGTGCCAGCAGCTTTTGGGCAAGGGACACCAGCTCTGGAAACACCATATATTTT	CASSFWARDTSSGNTIYF
TRBV30	TRBJ2-3	.	.	12	TGTGCCTGGAGTGAAGGAGCAATCACGCAGTATTTT	CAWSEGAITQYF
TRBV10-3	TRBJ2-1	.	many	15	TGTGCCATCGGTCCGGGTTTAAGCTCCTACAATGAGCAGTTCTTC	CAIGPGLSSYNEQFF
TRBV10-3	TRBJ1-2	.	few	15	TGTGCCATCAGTGCCCGGCGGGGGAGAGAGGGTGGCTACACCTTC	CAISARRGREGGYTF
TRBV5-1	TRBJ2-3	.	many	14	TGCGCCAGCAGCCGCGGAGGCTCGGCAGATACGCAGTATTTT	CASSRGGSADTQYF
TRBV12-3/TRBV12-4	TRBJ2-3	TRBD2	many	15	TGTGCCAGCAATCTAAGCGGGGGGGCCGTAGATACGCAGTATTTT	CASNLSGGAVDTQYF
TRBV5-1	TRBJ2-7	.	.	15	TGCGCCAGCAGCTTGGTCGGGGGACTCACCTACGAGCAGTACTTC	CASSLVGGLTYEQYF
TRBV11-2	TRBJ2-3	.	few	13	TGTGCCAGCAGCGTGTTTAGCACAGATACGCAGTATTTT	CASSVFSTDTQYF
TRBV3-1	TRBJ1-1	.	few	14	TGTGCCAGCAGCCAATTACAGGCCGGGGGAGAAGCTTTCTTT	CASSQLQAGGEAFF
TRBV27	TRBJ1-6	TRBD1	few	16	TGTGCCAGCAGTTTAATTTCGGGACAGGGTTTCTCACCCCTCCACTTT	CASSLISGQGFSPLHF
TRBV7-9	TRBJ2-5	.	many	13	TGTGCCAGCAGCCGGGACGGCCAAGAGACCCAGTACTTC	CASSRDGQETQYF
TRBV28	TRBJ2-3	.	.	14	TGTGCCAGCAGTTTTGGCGGGAACACAGATACGCAGTATTTT	CASSFGGNTDTQYF
TRBV3-1	TRBJ1-1	TRBD1	few	14	TGTGCCAGCAGCTCACCGGACAGGGCCCCTGAAGCTTTCTTT	CASSSPDRAPEAFF
TRBV7-9	TRBJ1-1	.	many	13	TGTGCCAGCAGCCACAACCTTCGGGTTGAACCTTTCTTT	CASSHNLRVEPFF
TRBV28	TRBJ1-1	.	few	11	TGTGCCAGCACTGGGGCCACTGAAGCTTTCTTT	CASTGATEAFF
TRBV2	TRBJ2-7	.	few	15	TGTGCCAGCAGTCGATTACAAGACGGAGGGACCGAGCAGTACTTC	CASSRLQDGGTEQYF
TRBV5-5	TRBJ1-2	.	few	11	TGTGCCAGCAGGCGGGGAAATGGCTACACCTTC	CASRRGNGYTF
TRBV7-2	TRBJ1-4	.	many	15	TGTGCCAGCAGCTTAGTGGCAGGCGTGTTGGAAAAACTGTTTTTT	CASSLVAGVLEKLFF
TRBV5-6	TRBJ1-5	.	few	14	TGTGCCAGCAGCTTGGAAGGGGTTGGGCAGCCCCAGCATTTT	CASSLEGVGQPQHF
TRBV7-3	TRBJ2-2	.	many	16	TGTGCCAGCAGCGCCACTACTAGGGGCGGCACCGGGGAGCTGTTTTTT	CASSATTRGGTGELFF
TRBV5-1	TRBJ2-1	TRBD2	.	19	TGCGCCAGCAGCTGTCGGACTAGCGGGAAATTGGCCTCCTACAATGAGCAGTTCTTC	CASSCRTSGKLASYNEQFF
TRBV7-2	TRBJ1-2	TRBD1	many	13	TGTGCCAGCAGCATGGACAGGGGGGATGGCTACACCTTC	CASSMDRGDGYTF
TRBV7-2	TRBJ2-1	TRBD2	many	14	TGTGCCAGCAGCACTAGCGGGAGTTTAAATGAGCAGTTCTTC	CASSTSGSLNEQFF
TRBV14	TRBJ2-7	.	few	13	TGTGCCAGCAGCCAAGATGGGGGCTCCGAGCAGTACTTC	CASSQDGGSEQYF
TRBV28	TRBJ2-7	TRBD2	.	15	TGTGCCAGCAAGCAGCAAAGCGGGACTTCCTACGAGCAGTACTTC	CASKQQSGTSYEQYF
TRBV28	TRBJ2-5	TRBD2	.	17	TGTGCCAGCAGTGGAGGGCTAGCGGGAGGACTTCAAGAGACCCAGTACTTC	CASSGGLAGGLQETQYF
TRBV11-2	TRBJ2-5	TRBD2	many	16	TGTGCCAGCAGCTTAAACCCCCGGGGGGGACGGGAGACCCAGTACTTC	CASSLNPRGGRETQYF
TRBV6-1	TRBJ2-4	.	many	13	TGTGCCAGTTCTTCTGGGTCCCGGCACATTCAGTACTTC	CASSSGSRHIQYF
TRBV7-2	TRBJ2-6	.	many	13	TGTGCCAGCAGCTTACCTGGGGCCAACGTCCTGACTTTC	CASSLPGANVLTF
TRBV29-1	TRBJ2-1	.	.	14	TGCAGCGTTCTCTTTCCGGCCTCCTACAATGAGCAGTTCTTC	CSVLFPASYNEQFF
TRBV7-3	TRBJ1-2	.	many	14	TGTGCCAGCAGCCCCTCCCAGGGAAACTATGGCTACACCTTC	CASSPSQGNYGYTF
TRBV12-3/TRBV12-4	TRBJ2-7	.	many	14	TGTGCCAGCAGTTCCCTCGACAGAGCACGGGAGCAGTACTTC	CASSSLDRAREQYF
TRBV5-1	TRBJ2-7	TRBD2	many	15	TGCGCCAGCAGCACCACTAGCGGGAGTTCCTACGAGCAGTACTTC	CASSTTSGSSYEQYF
TRBV12-3/TRBV12-4	TRBJ1-4	.	many	15	TGTGCCAGCAGTTCCGGGGAGTTGACTAATGAAAAACTGTTTTTT	CASSSGELTNEKLFF
TRBV7-6	TRBJ1-2	TRBD1	many	15	TGTGCCAGCAGCCCAGGACAGGCCAAGGACTATGGCTACACCTTC	CASSPGQAKDYGYTF
TRBV28	TRBJ2-7	.	.	14	TGTGCCAGCAGTTCTGTGCGGTACTCCTACGAGCAGTACTTC	CASSSVRYSYEQYF
TRBV20-1	TRBJ2-5	.	many	15	TGCAGTGCTAGAGATCGGGGACATAACCAAGAGACCCAGTACTTC	CSARDRGHNQETQYF
TRBV2	TRBJ1-1	.	few	15	TGTGCCAGCAGTGAAGACAGGGCGGGGGACACTGAAGCTTTCTTT	CASSEDRAGDTEAFF
TRBV7-9	TRBJ1-1	.	many	13	TGTGCCAGCAGCTTAGCCCAGAACACTGAAGCTTTCTTT	CASSLAQNTEAFF
TRBV5-1	TRBJ2-1	TRBD2	many	16	TGCGCCAGCAGCTACGGGACTAGCGGGGGCTCCCGTGAGCAGTTCTTC	CASSYGTSGGSREQFF
TRBV2	TRBJ1-1	.	.	11	TGTGCCAGCACCATCAGGGCTGAAGCTTTCTTT	CASTIRAEAFF
TRBV15	TRBJ1-1	.	.	15	TGTGCCACCAGCACAAGGACACTCTTAACCCCTGAAGCTTTCTTT	CATSTRTLLTPEAFF
TRBV24-1	TRBJ1-1	TRBD1	.	24	TGTGCCACCAGTAAACGCCCGACAGGGGAAAGCCCTGTGTGTGAGAGAGGCATGAACACTGAAGCTTTCTTT	CATSKRPTGESPVCERGMNTEAFF
TRBV20-1	TRBJ2-2	.	few	17	TGCAGTGCTAGAGATGAATTTGGGGCAGGGTGGGCCGGGGAGCTGTTTTTT	CSARDEFGAGWAGELFF
TRBV29-1	TRBJ2-1	.	.	16	TGCAGCGTTGACCTCCCGGACCGAACCTCCTACAATGAGCAGTTCTTC	CSVDLPDRTSYNEQFF
TRBV7-2	TRBJ2-7	.	many	17	TGTGCCAGCAGCAGGCAAATAGTGGGGGGCAGCTCCTACGAGCAGTACTTC	CASSRQIVGGSSYEQYF
TRBV5-6	TRBJ2-7	.	few	13	TGTGCCAGCAGCCGCGGTCCCCGGGGCGAGCAGTACTTC	CASSRGPRGEQYF
TRBV12-3/TRBV12-4	TRBJ1-2	.	many	13	TGTGCCAGCATCCCAATGGGGGTTGGTGGCTACACCTTC	CASIPMGVGGYTF
TRBV7-9	TRBJ2-1	TRBD2	many	14	TGTGCCAGCAGCGCGGGGGGGATAGCCAATGAGCAGTTCTTC	CASSAGGIANEQFF
TRBV11-2	TRBJ1-1	TRBD1	many	17	TGTGCCAGCAGCTTAAGGGACAGGGTCTCGGTGAACACTGAAGCTTTCTTT	CASSLRDRVSVNTEAFF
TRBV27	TRBJ1-6	.	many	15	TGTGCCAGCAGTTTGGGCGGGGGGCAAAATTCACCCCTCCACTTT	CASSLGGGQNSPLHF
TRBV7-9	TRBJ1-3	.	many	16	TGTGCCAGCAGCTTTAGAGGTCCCATCTCTGGAAACACCATATATTTT	CASSFRGPISGNTIYF
TRBV6-1	TRBJ2-3	.	many	15	TGTGCCAGCAGTGCTCAAGCGGGCGGAACAGATACGCAGTATTTT	CASSAQAGGTDTQYF